A selection of T cell receptor beta chains follows, all from one sample in a study of shared clonotypes between healthy human individuals. Data came from immunoSEQ multiplex PCR; TCRdb stores just in-frame clones and leaves some out. Among 2.5 million or so clones listed, around 94% were seen once. Specimen: naive CD4+ T cells sorted from blood. The receptors shown here come from a man between 18 and 35 years old in good health. Each CDR3 is given without its conserved first and last residue. The D gene is left open where the match is weak.

D: TRBD1; V: TRBV11-2; CDR3: ASSPRRDRVSSETQY
D: TRBD1; V: TRBV30; CDR3: ASSRDRAYGGYNSPLH
D: .; V: TRBV18; CDR3: ASSSPRSGNIQY
D: TRBD2; V: TRBV11-2; CDR3: ASSYRASGGWDTQY
D: .; V: TRBV4-1; CDR3: ASSQGGGGEPTEAF
D: .; V: TRBV30; CDR3: AWSNSGNYGYT
D: .; V: TRBV18; CDR3: ASSAQGFDYGYT
D: .; V: TRBV5-4; CDR3: ASSQGGIDTEAF
D: .; V: TRBV7-2; CDR3: ASSLDRSRVIPLH
D: TRBD2; V: TRBV14; CDR3: ASSQGGLRQF
D: TRBD1; V: TRBV7-2; CDR3: ASSTGTGGLTDTQY
D: .; V: TRBV30; CDR3: AWSEGRTNEKLF
D: TRBD2; V: TRBV5-4; CDR3: ASSLGGSIAGELF
D: .; V: TRBV9; CDR3: ASSVGPRNTEAF
D: .; V: TRBV5-4; CDR3: ASSLGRGGETQY
D: .; V: TRBV11-2; CDR3: ASSLGQGGGQPQH
D: TRBD2; V: TRBV19; CDR3: ASRLLAGEYAGELF
D: TRBD2; V: TRBV19; CDR3: ASSSTRLAGGYEQY
D: .; V: TRBV7-2; CDR3: ASSFGGSSTDTQY
D: .; V: TRBV6-1; CDR3: ASSGLRTHGGQETQY
D: .; V: TRBV5-5; CDR3: ASSWLGETQY